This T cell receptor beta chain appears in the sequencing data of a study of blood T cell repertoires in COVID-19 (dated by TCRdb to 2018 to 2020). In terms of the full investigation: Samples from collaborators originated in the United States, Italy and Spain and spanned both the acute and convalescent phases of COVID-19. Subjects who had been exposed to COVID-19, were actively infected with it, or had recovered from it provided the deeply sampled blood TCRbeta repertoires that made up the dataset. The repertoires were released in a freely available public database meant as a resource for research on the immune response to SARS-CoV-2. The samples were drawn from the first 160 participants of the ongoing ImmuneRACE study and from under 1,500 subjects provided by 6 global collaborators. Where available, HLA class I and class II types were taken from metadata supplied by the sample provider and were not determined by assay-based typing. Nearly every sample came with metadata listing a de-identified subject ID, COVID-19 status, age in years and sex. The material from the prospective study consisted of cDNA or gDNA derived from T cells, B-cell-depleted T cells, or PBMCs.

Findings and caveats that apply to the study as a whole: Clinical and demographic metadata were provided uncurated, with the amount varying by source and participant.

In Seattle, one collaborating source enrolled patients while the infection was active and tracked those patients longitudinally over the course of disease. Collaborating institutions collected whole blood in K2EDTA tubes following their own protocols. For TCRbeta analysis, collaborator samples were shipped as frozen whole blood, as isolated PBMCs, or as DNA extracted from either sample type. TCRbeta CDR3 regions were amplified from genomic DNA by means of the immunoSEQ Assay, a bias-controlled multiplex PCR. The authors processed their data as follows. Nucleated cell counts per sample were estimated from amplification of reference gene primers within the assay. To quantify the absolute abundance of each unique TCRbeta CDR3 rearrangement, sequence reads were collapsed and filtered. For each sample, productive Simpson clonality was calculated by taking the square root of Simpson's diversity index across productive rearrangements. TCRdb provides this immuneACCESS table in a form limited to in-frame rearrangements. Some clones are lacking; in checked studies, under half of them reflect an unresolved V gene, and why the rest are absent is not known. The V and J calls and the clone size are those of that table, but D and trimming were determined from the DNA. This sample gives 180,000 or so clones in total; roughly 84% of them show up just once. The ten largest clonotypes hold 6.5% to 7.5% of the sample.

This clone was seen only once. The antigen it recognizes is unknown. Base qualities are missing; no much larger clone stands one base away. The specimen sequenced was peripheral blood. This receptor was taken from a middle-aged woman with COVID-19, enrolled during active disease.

The nucleotides are TGTGCCAGCTGTAGGACGGAGGGGACTGAAGCTTTCTTT. It codes for CASCRTEGTEAFF. Recombination joined TRBV18 with TRBJ1-1; D gene: possibly TRBD1, on 5 matching bases. Including cysteine and phenylalanine, the CDR3 has 13 amino acids. Only the CDR3 portion is preserved as DNA: 39 bases, with reading frame beginning at the first base. Looking up the germline V gene yields CDR1 KGHSH and CDR2 LQKENI. The V and J ends are trimmed by 7 bases and 5 bases, leaving 14 bases between them.